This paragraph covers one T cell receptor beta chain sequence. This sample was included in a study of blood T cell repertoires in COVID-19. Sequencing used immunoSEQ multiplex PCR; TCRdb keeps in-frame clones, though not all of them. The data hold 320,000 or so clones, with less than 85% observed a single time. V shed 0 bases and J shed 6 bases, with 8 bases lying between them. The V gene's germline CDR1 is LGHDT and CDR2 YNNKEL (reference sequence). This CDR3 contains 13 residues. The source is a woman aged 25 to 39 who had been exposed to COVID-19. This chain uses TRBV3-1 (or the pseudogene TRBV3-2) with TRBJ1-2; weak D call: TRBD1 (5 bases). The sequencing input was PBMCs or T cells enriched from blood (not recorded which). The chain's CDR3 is CASSQDRVHGYTF. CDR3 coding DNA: TGTGCCAGCAGCCAAGACAGGGTTCATGGCTACACCTTC.